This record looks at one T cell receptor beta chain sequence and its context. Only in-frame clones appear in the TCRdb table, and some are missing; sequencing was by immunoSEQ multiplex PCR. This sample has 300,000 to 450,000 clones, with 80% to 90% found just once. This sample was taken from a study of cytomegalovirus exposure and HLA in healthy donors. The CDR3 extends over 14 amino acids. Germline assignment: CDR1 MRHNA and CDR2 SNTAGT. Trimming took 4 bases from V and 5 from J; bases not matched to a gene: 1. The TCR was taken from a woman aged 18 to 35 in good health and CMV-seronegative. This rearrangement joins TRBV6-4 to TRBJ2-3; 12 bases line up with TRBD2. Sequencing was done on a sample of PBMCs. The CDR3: CASSVGLAGDTQYF. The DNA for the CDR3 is TGTGCCAGCAGTGTGGGACTAGCGGGAGATACGCAGTATTTT.